Sequencing of this T cell receptor (beta chain) was carried out in a study of shared clonotypes between healthy human individuals. The CDR3 has 20 residues. Assay: immunoSEQ multiplex PCR; the TCRdb copy retains only in-frame clones and omits some. The sample carries 1,400,000 or so clones, around 98.5% recorded once. The receptor was derived from a man aged 25 to 40 in good health. The sample was naive CD4+ T cells sorted from blood. The subset: CD45RA+ positively selected. The chain uses TRBV12-2 and TRBJ2-3; the tabulated D call, TRBD2, remains unverified against the DNA. TRBV12-2 has pseudogene status. The CDR3 here is CASRLARKREGRSSTDTQYF. The CDR3 coding sequence is TGTGCAAGTCGCTTAGCGAGAAAGCGGGAGGGCCGTTCGAGCACAGATACGCAGTATTTT.